Following are 16 T cell receptor beta chains from one sample sequenced in a study of cytomegalovirus exposure and HLA in healthy donors. Profiling relied on immunoSEQ multiplex PCR, and the TCRdb table lists in-frame clones only, not all of them. Of about 160,000 clones detected, about 88% appear once; the ten largest clones hold 2% to 2.5%. Material: PBMCs. These receptors were taken from a woman in her late teens or twenties in good health and CMV-seronegative.

The rearrangement joins TRBV5-1 to TRBJ2-1, with a possible D match to TRBD2 (6 bases). CDR3 length: 16 amino acids. Trimming removed 1 base from V and 0 bases from J, with 11 bases in between. CDR1 SGHRS and CDR2 YFSETQ come from the germline V gene. The CDR3 reads CASSLFIGSSYNEQFF. The CDR3 coding sequence is TGCGCCAGCAGCTTGTTCATCGGGAGCTCCTACAATGAGCAGTTCTTC.

In its sample, this clone was seen a few times. The chain carries TRBV7-8 and TRBJ1-1; D is uncertain. The CDR3 contains 12 residues. Germline V gives CDR1 SGHVS, CDR2 FQNEAQ. The V and J ends lost 2 bases and 9 bases respectively, with 10 bases between them. The CDR3 region is CASSLQQQKAFF. CDR3 in DNA: TGTGCCAGCAGCTTACAGCAACAGAAAGCTTTCTTT.

V and J are TRBV27 and TRBJ2-7; 7 nucleotides match TRBD1. CDR3 size: 14 residues. Germline trimming cut 6 bases from V and 5 bases from J; bases unmatched to any gene: 10. Germline CDR1 MNHEY, CDR2 SMNVEV (reference sequence). The CDR3 loop is CASSLTGKANEQYF. The CDR3 bases are TGTGCCAGCAGCCTGACAGGGAAGGCCAACGAGCAGTACTTC.

The rearrangement uses TRBV29-1 and TRBJ1-1; D is possibly TRBD1 (5 bases). Germline V gives CDR1 SQVTM, CDR2 ANQGSEA. The CDR3 has 14 amino acids. Between the trimmed V and J ends, which lost 6 bases and 3 bases, there was a span of 17 bases. CDR3: CSVGGREGYTEAFF. The CDR3 nucleotides read TGCAGCGTGGGGGGACGGGAGGGGTACACTGAAGCTTTCTTT.

The chain carries TRBV4-1 and TRBJ2-7; perhaps TRBD1 as D (5 bases). Germline V gene sequence: CDR1 MGHRA, CDR2 YSYEKL. The CDR3 spans 17 residues. V dropped 3 bases and J dropped 4 bases, with 22 bases sitting between them. The CDR3 region is CASSHSPFPGKGYEQYF. The CDR3, as DNA: TGCGCCAGCAGCCATAGCCCTTTTCCAGGGAAGGGTTACGAGCAGTACTTC.

V is TRBV6-5 and J is TRBJ1-1; the match to TRBD1 covers 8 bases. With 6 bases clipped from V and 11 bases from J, the junction kept 5 bases outside the gene matches. CDR1 is MNHEY, CDR2 SVGAGI, per germline. This CDR3 is built from 11 residues. The CDR3 sequence is CASRSTGGAFF. CDR3 in DNA: TGTGCCAGCAGAAGTACAGGGGGGGCTTTCTTT.

The rearrangement uses TRBV13 and TRBJ2-7; 10 nucleotides match TRBD2. The length of the CDR3 is 18 residues. Germline V gene sequence: CDR1 PRHDT, CDR2 FYEKMQ (reference sequence). J gave up 0 bases and V 5 bases, and 13 bases lay outside the gene matches. The CDR3 coding sequence is TGTGCCAGCAGCCCCTCGATAGCGGGAGGACCAAGCTCCTACGAGCAGTACTTC. Its translation is CASSPSIAGGPSSYEQYF.

This clone came up a few times. The chain is built from TRBV28 and TRBJ1-2; TRBD1 might be the D (6 bases). CDR1 is MDHEN, CDR2 SYDVKM, per germline. Between the trimmed V and J ends, which lost 6 bases and 5 bases, there was a span of 13 bases. This CDR3 contains 13 residues. The DNA for the CDR3 is TGTGCCAGCAGGCCCAGGGGCCCTTATGGCTACACCTTC. Protein product: CASRPRGPYGYTF.

The CDR3 loop is CARTAIGQASYNEQFF. The CDR3 bases are TGTGCCAGGACTGCTATTGGACAGGCATCTTACAATGAGCAGTTCTTC. V and J are TRBV2 and TRBJ2-1; TRBD1 agrees at 7 bases. This CDR3 region has 16 residues. The trim removed 9 bases at V and 4 bases at J, leaving 15 bases unmatched. Germline assignment: CDR1 SNHLY and CDR2 FYNNEI.

This clone was seen once. The chain recombines TRBV9 with TRBJ2-1; perhaps TRBD2 as D (6 bases). The germline V gene encodes CDR1 SGDLS and CDR2 YYNGEE. The CDR3 is made up of 16 amino acids. V lost 1 base to trimming and J lost 2 bases, with 13 bases between them. CDR3 sequence (DNA): TGTGCCAGCAGCGTACAGGGCGGGGTCACCTACAATGAGCAGTTCTTC. Amino acids: CASSVQGGVTYNEQFF.

The chain couples TRBV4-1 to TRBJ2-2; weak D call: TRBD2 (6 bases). The length of the CDR3 is 15 residues. Trimming shortened V by 1 base and J by 6 bases, and 12 bases separated the two germline ends. Germline lookup yields CDR1 MGHRA and CDR2 YSYEKL. The CDR3 is CASSQVEGFPGELFF. CDR3 DNA: TGCGCCAGCAGCCAAGTGGAGGGTTTTCCCGGGGAGCTGTTTTTT.

The rearrangement uses TRBV7-9 and TRBJ2-2; 10 bases are a match to TRBD2. V lost 5 bases to trimming and J lost 5 bases; unmatched junction nucleotides: 8. CDR3 length: 16 amino acids. CDR1 and CDR2 from the germline V gene are SEHNR and FQNEAQ (reference sequence). DNA of the CDR3: TGTGCCAGCAGCGCTAGCGGGAGCGGGGGGACCGGGGAGCTGTTTTTT. It specifies CASSASGSGGTGELFF.

This chain uses TRBV13 with TRBJ2-1; perhaps TRBD2 as D (5 bases). Deletions cut 5 bases from V and 4 bases from J, with 12 bases between. Germline CDR1 and CDR2: PRHDT and FYEKMQ (reference sequence). The CDR3 consists of 14 residues. In nucleotides, the CDR3 is TGTGCCAGCAGCCCACGGACTCTTTACAATGAGCAGTTCTTC. Its protein product is CASSPRTLYNEQFF.

V usage is TRBV5-5 and J usage is TRBJ1-2; D is uncertain. V was trimmed by 0 bases and J by 0 bases, leaving 6 bases between them. Germline V CDR1 and CDR2: SGHKS, YYEKEE (reference sequence). The CDR3 loop spans 14 amino acids. The CDR3 DNA reads as TGTGCCAGCAGCTTGGAAACAGCTAACTATGGCTACACCTTC. It translates to CASSLETANYGYTF.

The chain uses TRBV2 and TRBJ2-7; tentative D call: TRBD2 (6 bases). Trimming removed 7 bases at V and 4 bases at J, with 14 bases between. Germline V gene sequence: CDR1 SNHLY, CDR2 FYNNEI. The CDR3 is 13 residues long. CDR3 coding DNA: TGTGCCAGCACCCCGGATCGGGAGTACGAGCAGTACTTC. It encodes CASTPDREYEQYF.

Only one count was recorded for this clone. J is TRBJ1-2 and V is TRBV28; a possible D gene is TRBD1 (6 bases). This CDR3 spans 13 amino acids. CDR1 is MDHEN, CDR2 SYDVKM, per germline. Trimming took 1 base from V and 5 from J, leaving 8 bases between them. DNA for the CDR3: TGTGCCAGCAGTTTATCAAGGGGGTATGGCTACACCTTC. Protein product: CASSLSRGYGYTF.